The clone carrying this TCR beta chain was observed a few times. TCR beta VDJ and CDR3 profiles were obtained from a genomic DNA template. TCRdb re-called the reads through MiXCR, storing one row per CDR3 protein. The data hold 190,000 or so distinct CDR3 sequences, with roughly 57% observed a single time. These data are taken from a study of CD8+CD57+ T cells in acquired aplastic anemia. J was trimmed by 0 bases and V by 1 base; bases with no gene match: 9. This CDR3 has 19 amino acids. This chain links TRBV12-3 or TRBV12-4 with TRBJ2-2; the match to TRBD2 covers 9 bases. The sequence was obtained from a human donor in good health. Sequenced material: sorted CD4+, CD8+, or CD8+CD57+ T cells (not recorded which) from PBMCs. The DNA for the CDR3 is TGTGCCAGCAGTTTAGGAGCCCAGCGGGGGGTCGCGAACACCGGGGAGCTGTTTTTT. The encoded protein is CASSLGAQRGVANTGELFF.